This T cell receptor beta chain originates from a study of beta chain features in type 1 diabetes. The authors sorted CD4+ naive, central memory, regulatory and stem cell-like memory cells via CD45RO/CCR7/CD25/CD127/CD95/CD27. This CDR3 contains 15 residues. The germline V gene has CDR1 SGHNT and CDR2 YYREEE (reference sequence). The junction had 8 bases not matched to a gene; V was cut back by 5 bases and J by 4 bases. The study, taken as a whole, reports: Moderate yet significant TCRB CDR3 shortening was seen in Type 1 diabetes patients in all four CD4+ subsets. An over-representation of cells with high TCR expression could result from cDNA sequencing.

Concerning this clone itself: Its antigen is undetermined. Other DNA sequences in this sample translate to the same CDR3.

The investigators reverse transcribed all of the isolated RNA, so they sequenced expressed TCRB transcripts. TCRdb keeps only in-frame clones here, not all; method: immunoSEQ multiplex PCR. The data show under 400,000 clones, around 15% seen once. The TCR sequence derives from a man aged 25-45 years in good health. The chain recombines TRBV5-4 with TRBJ2-2; 7 bases align to TRBD1. Source material: central memory CD4+ T cells from blood. Here the CDR3 DNA reads TGTGCCAGCAGGCAACAGGGGAGTGGCACCGGGGAGCTGTTTTTT. Translated, it gives CASRQQGSGTGELFF.